Following are 14 T cell receptor beta chains from one sample sequenced in a study of blood T cells in healthy people across ages. A second PCR of about 7 to 11 cycles used a sample-barcoded 5' primer and a J-beta primer mix. TCRdb passed the 5' RACE reads through MiXCR, listing each CDR3 protein once. In the table there are some 940,000 distinct CDR3 sequences, approximately 32% of which are singletons. This sample was also put to use in a study of T cells of mothers and their children.

Sequencing was done on a sample of blood. These receptors were collected from a woman aged 40 to 50 in good health.

CDR3 region: CASSSKTNYSPLHF. The CDR3 nucleotides read TGTGCCAGCAGTTCGAAGACCAATTATTCACCCCTCCACTTT. This sequence joins TRBV12-3 or TRBV12-4 and TRBJ1-6; D unclear. This CDR3 has 14 amino acids. V gave up 4 bases and J gave up 8 bases, with 12 bases separating them.

With regard to this clonotype: Since a much larger clone is just one base distant, this may be a read error. The gene calls are TRBV29-1 and TRBJ2-1; D ambiguous. Trimming removed 6 bases at V and 10 bases at J, with 19 bases between. The CDR3 covers 13 residues. Looked up from germline, CDR1 is SQVTM and CDR2 is ANQGSEA. The CDR3 spells CSVRTPAVHEQFF. The CDR3 DNA follows: TGCAGCGTCCGGACCCCAGCAGTACACGAGCAGTTCTTC.

As to this clonotype: A read error is possible here, since a much larger clone lies one base away. The V call is TRBV7-2, the J call TRBJ2-7, with D possibly matching TRBD2 (6 bases). Gene TRBJ2-5 matches the end of the DNA better, so the J call may be wrong. Germline V gene data show CDR1 as SGHTA and CDR2 as FQGNSA. This CDR3 is built from 14 residues. Here the CDR3 DNA reads TGTGCCAGCAGCTCATCGATAGCGGCCGAGACCCAGTACTTC. This sequence encodes CASSSSIAAETQYF.

This clonotype was picked up many times. CDR3 loop: CASRLLQGPYEQYF. The CDR3 DNA follows: TGTGCCAGCAGACTACTCCAGGGTCCCTACGAGCAGTACTTC. The J gene is TRBJ2-7, the V gene TRBV12-3 or TRBV12-4; weak D call: TRBD1 (5 bases). The CDR3 loop spans 14 amino acids. V was clipped by 6 bases and J by 2 bases, with 14 bases between them.

The chain couples TRBV7-3 to TRBJ1-2; 7 nucleotides line up with TRBD1. Per the germline V gene, CDR1 is SGHTA and CDR2 is FQGTGA. This CDR3 comprises 14 residues. Trimming removed 5 bases from V and 6 bases from J; junction bases left unmatched: 9. The CDR3 coding sequence is TGTGCCAGCAGCCCCACAGGGGCGGGGGATGGCTACACCTTC. Protein sequence: CASSPTGAGDGYTF.

J is TRBJ2-7 and V is TRBV3-1, with TRBD2 matching over 8 bases. The junction had 9 bases not matched to a gene; V was cut back by 3 bases and J by 2 bases. From germline, CDR1 is LGHDT and CDR2 YNNKEL (reference sequence). This CDR3 spans 16 amino acids. The CDR3 nucleotides are TGTGCCAGCAGCCAGTTAAGCGGGGGAAGGGCCTACGAGCAGTACTTC. It is translated as CASSQLSGGRAYEQYF.

This rearrangement joins TRBV28 to TRBJ2-5, with D perhaps assigned TRBD1 or TRBD2 (5 bases each). The CDR3 totals 14 residues. CDR1 is MDHEN and CDR2 is SYDVKM in the germline V gene. Trimming shortened V by 4 bases and J by 4 bases, and 13 bases separated the two germline ends. CDR3 coding DNA: TGTGCCAGCAGTTCATGGGAGAGGGGAGAGACCCAGTACTTC. It codes for CASSSWERGETQYF.

The chain employs TRBV7-2 and TRBJ2-5; 9 nucleotides line up with TRBD2. The J segment lost 5 bases and the V segment lost 1 base, leaving 5 bases of the junction unmatched. Germline loops: CDR1 SGHTA, CDR2 FQGNSA. The CDR3 contains 15 residues. The DNA of the CDR3 is TGTGCCAGCAGCTTAGGCGGGGGGGCCTATGAGACCCAGTACTTC. Its protein is CASSLGGGAYETQYF.

The chain recombines TRBV12-3 or TRBV12-4 with TRBJ2-3, with D perhaps matching TRBD2 (6 bases). The ends were cut back, 5 bases at V and 4 bases at J, with 19 bases in the middle. There are 16 residues in the CDR3. This chain's CDR3 is CASSPSQLARPDTQYF. In DNA, the CDR3 is TGTGCCAGCAGTCCTTCCCAGCTAGCGAGACCAGATACGCAGTATTTT.

The sample holds a few counts of this clonotype. The CDR3 bases are TGTGCCAGCAGTGATGCGCAGAGTTACGAGCAGTACTTC. Amino acid sequence: CASSDAQSYEQYF. The V and J genes are TRBV2 and TRBJ2-7; D not resolved. The germline gives CDR1 SNHLY, CDR2 FYNNEI. V was clipped by 3 bases and J by 4 bases, with 10 bases between them. There are 13 residues in the CDR3.

This clonotype was seen more than once but under ten times. V gene TRBV7-9 combines with J gene TRBJ2-3, with a tentative D call TRBD1 (6 bases). Germline values: CDR1 SEHNR, CDR2 FQNEAQ (reference sequence). The V gene lost 5 bases and the J gene lost 4 bases, with 16 bases spanning the gap. There are 15 residues in the CDR3. CDR3 sequence reads: CASSVQTGGADTQYF. DNA for the CDR3: TGTGCCAGCAGCGTACAGACAGGCGGCGCAGATACGCAGTATTTT.

Concerning this clonotype itself: A read error may account for a junction end that differs from germline. This rearrangement joins TRBV3-1 to TRBJ2-7; D is uncertain. CDR1 is LGHDT and CDR2 is YNNKEL in the germline V gene (reference sequence). This CDR3 spans 16 amino acids. The CDR3 loop is CASGQDLLLPPSEQYF. The CDR3 region has the DNA TGTGCCAGCGGCCAAGATCTACTACTACCACCGAGCGAGCAGTACTTC.

This clonotype was found a few times. The V call is TRBV6-6, the J call TRBJ1-5, with 10 bases fitting TRBD1. Germline V CDR1 and CDR2: MNHNY, SVGAGI (reference sequence). CDR3 length: 16 residues. Losses at the gene ends were 2 bases for V and 4 bases for J; bases not matched to a gene: 5. CDR3 region: CASSYGQGVGNQPQHF. The CDR3 coding sequence is TGTGCCAGCAGTTACGGACAGGGGGTTGGAAATCAGCCCCAGCATTTT.

Regarding this clonotype: At one of its ends the junction is not consistent with the germline gene, which may arise from a read error. This sequence joins TRBV6-5 and TRBJ2-1; 8 positions agree with TRBD1. This CDR3 is built from 15 residues. Germline CDR1 and CDR2: MNHEY and SVGAGI. The CDR3 protein is CASSMPGTGHNGQFF. The CDR3 nucleotides are TGTGCCAGCAGTATGCCCGGGACAGGTCACAATGGGCAGTTCTTC.